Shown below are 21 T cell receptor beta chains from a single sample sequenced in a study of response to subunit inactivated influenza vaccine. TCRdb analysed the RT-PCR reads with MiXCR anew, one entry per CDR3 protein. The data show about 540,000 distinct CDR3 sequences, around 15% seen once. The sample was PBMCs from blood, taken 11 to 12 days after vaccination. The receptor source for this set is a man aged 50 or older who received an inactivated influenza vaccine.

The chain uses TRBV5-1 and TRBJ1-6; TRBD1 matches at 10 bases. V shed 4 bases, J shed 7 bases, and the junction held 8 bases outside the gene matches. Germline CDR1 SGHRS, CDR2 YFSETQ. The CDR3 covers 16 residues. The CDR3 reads CASSPGTGEVNSPLHF. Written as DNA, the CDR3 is TGCGCCAGCAGCCCCGGGACAGGGGAGGTAAATTCACCCCTCCACTTT.

CDR3 DNA: TGCGCCAGCAGCTTGGACGCGGGAGGGCCCTACGAGCAGTTCTTC. It codes for CASSLDAGGPYEQFF. V is TRBV5-1 and J is TRBJ2-7; the match to TRBD2 covers 9 bases. The DNA end is more similar to TRBJ2-1, so the J call may be wrong. The CDR3 has 15 amino acids. Germline-derived CDR1 and CDR2 are SGHRS and YFSETQ.

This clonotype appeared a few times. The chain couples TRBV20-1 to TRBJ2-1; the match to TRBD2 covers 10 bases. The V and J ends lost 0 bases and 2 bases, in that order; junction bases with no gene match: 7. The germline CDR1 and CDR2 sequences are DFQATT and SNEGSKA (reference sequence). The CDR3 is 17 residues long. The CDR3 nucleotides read TGCAGTGCTAGAGACCTAGCGGGGGTGAGCACCTACAATGAGCAGTTCTTC. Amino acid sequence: CSARDLAGVSTYNEQFF.

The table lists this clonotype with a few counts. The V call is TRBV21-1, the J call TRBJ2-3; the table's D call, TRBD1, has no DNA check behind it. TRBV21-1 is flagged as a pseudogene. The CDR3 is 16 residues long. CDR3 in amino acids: CASSNLGQADTDTQYF. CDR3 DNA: TGTGCCAGCAGCAATTTGGGACAGGCGGACACAGATACGCAGTATTTT.

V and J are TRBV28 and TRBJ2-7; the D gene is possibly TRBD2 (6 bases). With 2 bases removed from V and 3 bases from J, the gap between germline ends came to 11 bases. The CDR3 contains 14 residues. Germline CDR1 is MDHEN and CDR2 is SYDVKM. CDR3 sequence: CASSLQGLYYEQYF. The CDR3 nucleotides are TGTGCCAGCAGTTTACAGGGACTGTACTACGAGCAGTACTTC.

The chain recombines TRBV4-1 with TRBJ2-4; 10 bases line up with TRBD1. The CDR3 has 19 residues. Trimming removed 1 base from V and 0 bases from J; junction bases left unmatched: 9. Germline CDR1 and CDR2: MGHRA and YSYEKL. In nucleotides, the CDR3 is TGCGCCAGCAGCCAAGGGGGACAGGGGTACCTACTAGCCAAAAACATTCAGTACTTC. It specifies CASSQGGQGYLLAKNIQYF.

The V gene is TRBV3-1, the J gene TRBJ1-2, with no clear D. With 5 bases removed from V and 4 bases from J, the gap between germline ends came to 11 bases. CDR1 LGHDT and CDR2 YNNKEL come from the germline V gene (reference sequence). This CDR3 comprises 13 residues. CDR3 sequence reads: CASSYTETYGYTF. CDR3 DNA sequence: TGTGCCAGCAGCTACACTGAGACCTATGGCTACACCTTC. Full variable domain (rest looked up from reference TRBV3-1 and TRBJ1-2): DTAVSQTPKYLVTQMGNDKSIKCEQNLGHDTMYWYKQDSKKFLKIMFSYNNKELIINETVPNRFSPKSPDKAHLNLHINSLELGDSAVYFCASSYTETYGYTFGSGTRLTVV.

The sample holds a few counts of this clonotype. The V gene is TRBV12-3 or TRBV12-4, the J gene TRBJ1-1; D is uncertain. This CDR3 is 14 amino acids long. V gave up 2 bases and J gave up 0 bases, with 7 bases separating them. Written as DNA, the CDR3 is TGTGCCAGCAGTTTATTCCCAGTGAACACTGAAGCTTTCTTT. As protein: CASSLFPVNTEAFF.

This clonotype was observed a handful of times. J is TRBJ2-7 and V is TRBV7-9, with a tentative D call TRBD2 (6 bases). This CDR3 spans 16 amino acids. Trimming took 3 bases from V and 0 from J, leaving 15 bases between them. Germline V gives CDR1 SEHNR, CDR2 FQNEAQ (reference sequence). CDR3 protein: CASSLGGLLSSYEQYF. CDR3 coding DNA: TGTGCCAGCAGCTTGGGGGGACTTTTGAGCTCCTACGAGCAGTACTTC.

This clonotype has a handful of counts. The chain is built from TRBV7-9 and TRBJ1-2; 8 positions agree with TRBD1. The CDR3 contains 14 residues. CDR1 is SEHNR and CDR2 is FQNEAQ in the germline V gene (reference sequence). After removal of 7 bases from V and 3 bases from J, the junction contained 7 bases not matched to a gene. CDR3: CASTKDRAYYGYTF. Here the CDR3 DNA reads TGTGCCAGCACCAAGGACAGGGCTTACTATGGCTACACCTTC.

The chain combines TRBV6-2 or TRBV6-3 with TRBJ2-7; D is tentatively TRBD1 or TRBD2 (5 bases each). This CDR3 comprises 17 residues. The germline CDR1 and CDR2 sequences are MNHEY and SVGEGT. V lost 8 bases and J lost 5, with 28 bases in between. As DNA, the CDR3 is TGTGCCAGCGGCCGAGCCGGGACGGTTTTAAGGATGGACGAGCAGTACTTC. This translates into CASGRAGTVLRMDEQYF.

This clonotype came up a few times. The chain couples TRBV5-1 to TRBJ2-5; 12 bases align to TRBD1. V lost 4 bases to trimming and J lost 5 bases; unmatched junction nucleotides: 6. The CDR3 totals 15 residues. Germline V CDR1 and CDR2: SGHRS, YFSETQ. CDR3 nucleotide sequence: TGCGCCAGCAGCCCGGGGACAGGGGGCGCGGAGACCCAGTACTTC. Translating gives CASSPGTGGAETQYF.

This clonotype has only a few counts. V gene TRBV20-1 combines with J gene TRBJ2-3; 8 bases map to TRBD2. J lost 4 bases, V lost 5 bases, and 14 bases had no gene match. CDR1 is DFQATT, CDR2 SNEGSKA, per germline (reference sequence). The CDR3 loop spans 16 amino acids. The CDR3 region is CSAYLGRTSPPDTQYF. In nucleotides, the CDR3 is TGCAGTGCTTATCTCGGCCGGACTAGCCCCCCAGATACGCAGTATTTT.

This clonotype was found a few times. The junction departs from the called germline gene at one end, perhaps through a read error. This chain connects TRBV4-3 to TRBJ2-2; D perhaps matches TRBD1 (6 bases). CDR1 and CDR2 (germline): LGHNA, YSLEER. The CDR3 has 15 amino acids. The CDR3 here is CASSKDQGIPGELFF. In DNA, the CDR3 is TGCGCCAGCAGCAAAGACCAGGGGATCCCCGGGGAGCTGTTTTTT.

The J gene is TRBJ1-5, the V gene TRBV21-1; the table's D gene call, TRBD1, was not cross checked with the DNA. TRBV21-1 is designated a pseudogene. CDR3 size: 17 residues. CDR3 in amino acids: CASSRRTGGGSNQPQHF. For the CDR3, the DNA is TGTGCCAGCAGCAGACGGACAGGGGGCGGAAGCAATCAGCCCCAGCATTTT.

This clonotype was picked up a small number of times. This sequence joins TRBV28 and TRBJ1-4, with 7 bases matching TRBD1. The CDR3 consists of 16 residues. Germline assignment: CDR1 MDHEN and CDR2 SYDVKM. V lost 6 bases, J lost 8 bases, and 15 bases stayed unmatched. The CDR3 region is CASRSGRGGDYEKLFF. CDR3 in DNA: TGTGCCAGCAGATCAGGAAGAGGGGGCGACTACGAAAAACTGTTTTTT.

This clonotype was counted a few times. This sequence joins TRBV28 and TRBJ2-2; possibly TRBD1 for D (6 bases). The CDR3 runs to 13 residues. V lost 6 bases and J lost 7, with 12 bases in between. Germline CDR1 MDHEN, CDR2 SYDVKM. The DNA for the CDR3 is TGTGCCAGCAGCTGGACAGCCCTCGGGGAGCTGTTTTTT. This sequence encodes CASSWTALGELFF. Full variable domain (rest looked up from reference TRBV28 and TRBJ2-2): DVKVTQSSRYLVKRTGEKVFLECVQDMDHENMFWYRQDPGLGLRLIYFSYDVKMKEKGDIPEGYSVSREKKERFSLILESASTNQTSMYLCASSWTALGELFFGEGSRLTVL.

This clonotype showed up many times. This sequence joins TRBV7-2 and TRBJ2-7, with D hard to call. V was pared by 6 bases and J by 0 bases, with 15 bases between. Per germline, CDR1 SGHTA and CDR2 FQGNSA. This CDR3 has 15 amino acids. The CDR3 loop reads CASRRRHLSSYEQYF. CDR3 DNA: TGTGCCAGCAGACGCAGACATTTGAGCTCCTACGAGCAGTACTTC.

This CDR3 is CASSELAGASSTDTQYF. In nucleotides, the CDR3 is TGTGCCAGCAGTGAACTAGCGGGGGCGTCTAGCACAGATACGCAGTATTTT. This chain connects TRBV6-1 to TRBJ2-3; 10 nucleotides agree with TRBD2. V was clipped by 2 bases and J by 0 bases; unmatched bases: 5. The CDR3 loop spans 17 amino acids. Germline assignment: CDR1 MNHNS and CDR2 SASEGT.

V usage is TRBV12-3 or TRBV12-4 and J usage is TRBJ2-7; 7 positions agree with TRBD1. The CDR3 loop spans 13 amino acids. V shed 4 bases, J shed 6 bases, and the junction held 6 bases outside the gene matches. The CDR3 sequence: CASSSDRVGEQYF. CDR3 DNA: TGTGCCAGCAGTTCCGACAGGGTTGGCGAGCAGTACTTC.

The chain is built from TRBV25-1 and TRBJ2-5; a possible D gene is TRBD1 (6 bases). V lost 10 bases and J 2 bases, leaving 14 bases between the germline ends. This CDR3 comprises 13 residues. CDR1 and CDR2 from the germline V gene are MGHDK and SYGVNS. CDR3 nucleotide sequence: TGTGCCACCTCCCAGGGGAGTCAAGAGACCCAGTACTTC. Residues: CATSQGSQETQYF.